The 6 T cell receptor beta chains reported below all come from one sample, sequenced in a study of CD8 T cells in ankylosing spondylitis. TCRdb reprocessed the 5' RACE reads via MiXCR and lists one record per CDR3 protein. The sample has 39,000 or so distinct CDR3 sequences, over 2.5% seen once; the top ten hold 2.5% to 3.5%. The material sequenced was blood, either unsorted or a sorted T cell fraction (not recorded which). The receptors originated from a male donor with ankylosing spondylitis or in good health (not recorded which).

This clonotype was observed many times. The V gene is TRBV9, the J gene TRBJ2-2; 10 bases fit TRBD1. The CDR3 sequence is 16 residues long. Losses at the gene ends were 2 bases for V and 3 bases for J; bases not matched to a gene: 4. Germline CDR1 reads SGDLS; CDR2 reads YYNGEE. The CDR3 loop is CASSVAGTGDTGELFF. The CDR3 DNA is TGTGCCAGCAGCGTCGCCGGGACAGGGGACACCGGGGAGCTGTTTTTT.

This clonotype came up many times. The chain has TRBV9 and TRBJ2-3, with 7 bases identical to TRBD2. Germline-derived CDR1 and CDR2 are SGDLS and YYNGEE. There are 15 residues in the CDR3. V lost 0 bases to trimming and J lost 1 base; unmatched junction nucleotides: 2. CDR3 loop: CASSVDGGGTDTQYF. The DNA of the CDR3 is TGTGCCAGCAGCGTAGATGGGGGGGGCACAGATACGCAGTATTTT.

This clonotype was picked up many times. The chain joins TRBV9 to TRBJ2-1; TRBD2 agrees at 10 bases. V lost 0 bases, J lost 0 bases, and 6 bases stayed unmatched. Germline CDR1 and CDR2: SGDLS and YYNGEE. The CDR3 has 18 residues. The CDR3 DNA is TGTGCCAGCAGCGTAGCTAGCGGGAGTGTAGCCTCCTACAATGAGCAGTTCTTC. Amino acids: CASSVASGSVASYNEQFF.

At least ten counts were recorded for this clonotype. The chain joins TRBV9 to TRBJ2-3; D not certain. CDR3 length equals 14 residues. Germline-derived CDR1 and CDR2 are SGDLS and YYNGEE. V was clipped by 4 bases and J by 5 bases, with 14 bases between them. The CDR3: CASSPRGSIDTQYF. As DNA, the CDR3 is TGTGCCAGCAGCCCAAGAGGCTCCATAGATACGCAGTATTTT.

This clonotype was detected ten times or more. The V gene is TRBV9, the J gene TRBJ2-3; no firm D call. The CDR3 has 16 residues. V lost 0 bases to trimming and J lost 1 base, with 12 bases between them. Germline V lookup: CDR1 SGDLS, CDR2 YYNGEE. The CDR3 loop reads CASSVALARGTDTQYF. The CDR3 DNA sequence: TGTGCCAGCAGCGTAGCTTTAGCCCGGGGCACAGATACGCAGTATTTT.

This clonotype showed up many times. The chain carries TRBV9 and TRBJ2-2; tentatively, D is TRBD1 or TRBD2 (5 bases each). This CDR3 region has 14 residues. Germline values: CDR1 SGDLS, CDR2 YYNGEE. The ends were cut back, 2 bases at V and 5 bases at J, with 10 bases in the middle. CDR3 amino acids: CASSVGTMTGELFF. The CDR3 DNA sequence: TGTGCCAGCAGCGTCGGGACCATGACCGGGGAGCTGTTTTTT.